This T cell receptor beta chain was captured in a study of blood T cells in healthy people across ages. Whole-study findings and limits: Whereas aged donors had fewer naive CD4+ cells, long-lived donors had more of them and higher diversity.

A second about 6 to 12 cycle PCR used barcoded and J-beta primers. A tag from a template-switch adaptor with 12 random nucleotides marked each cDNA molecule. TCRdb reanalysed the 5' RACE reads using MiXCR and keeps one entry per CDR3 protein. In the table there are more than 550,000 distinct CDR3 sequences, about a fifth of which are singletons. The CDR3 runs to 16 residues. CDR1 is KGHDR and CDR2 is SFDVKD in the germline V gene. V shed 12 bases, J shed 2 bases, and the junction held 14 bases outside the gene matches. Details on this clonotype: Its matching antigen is unknown.

Roughly 10 milliliters of peripheral blood were drawn from each donor. The chain links TRBV24-1 to TRBJ2-1; 8 nucleotides line up with TRBD1. This sequence originates from a man in his 70s in good health. The sequenced sample consisted of blood. CDR3 sequence: CAPLGTGTGTYNEQFF. The CDR3 region has the DNA TGTGCCCCCCTTGGCACCGGGACAGGTACCTACAATGAGCAGTTCTTC.